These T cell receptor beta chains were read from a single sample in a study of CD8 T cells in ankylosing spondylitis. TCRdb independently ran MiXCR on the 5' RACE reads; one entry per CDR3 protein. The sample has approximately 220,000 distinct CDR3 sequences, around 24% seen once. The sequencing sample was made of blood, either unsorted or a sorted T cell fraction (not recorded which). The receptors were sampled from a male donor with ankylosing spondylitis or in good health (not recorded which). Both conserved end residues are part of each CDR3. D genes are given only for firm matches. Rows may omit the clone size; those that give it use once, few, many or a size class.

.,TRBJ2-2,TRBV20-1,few,TGCAGTGCTAGAGACGGATCGACGGAGAACACCGGGGAGCTGTTTTTT,CSARDGSTENTGELFF
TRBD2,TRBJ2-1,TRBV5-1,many,TGCGCCAGCAGCTTGGGAGGGACTAGCGCCTACAATGAGCAGTTCTTC,CASSLGGTSAYNEQFF
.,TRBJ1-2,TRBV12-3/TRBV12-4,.,TGTGCCAGCAGTTTCCGGAGGACCACTAACTATGGCTACACCTTC,CASSFRRTTNYGYTF
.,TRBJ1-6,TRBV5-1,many,TGCGCCAGCAGCTTGGGGATCTCCTATAATTCACCCCTCCACTTT,CASSLGISYNSPLHF
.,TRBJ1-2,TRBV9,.,TGTGCCAGCAGCGTAGCGGGACACGCTCCAGGCTACACCTTC,CASSVAGHAPGYTF
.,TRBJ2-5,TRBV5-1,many,TGCGCCAGCAGCCCCCAGCCCCCCCAAGAGACCCAGTACTTC,CASSPQPPQETQYF
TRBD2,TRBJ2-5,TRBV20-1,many,TGCAGTGCTAGTTCCCTAGCGGGAAAAGAGACCCAGTACTTC,CSASSLAGKETQYF
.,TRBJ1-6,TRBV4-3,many,TGCGCCAGCAGCCAAGATGGCCAGGGCAATTCACCCCTCCACTTT,CASSQDGQGNSPLHF
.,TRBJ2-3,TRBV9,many,TGTGCCAGCAGCGTAGGCAGGGGCGCCGGCACAGATACGCAGTATTTT,CASSVGRGAGTDTQYF
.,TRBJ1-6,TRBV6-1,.,TGTGCCAGCAGCCGGTGGGTCGGCCGGAGTAATTCACCCCTCCACTTT,CASSRWVGRSNSPLHF
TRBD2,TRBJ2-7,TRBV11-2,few,TGTGCCAGCAGCTTAGAAGCGGGAGGTTGGGACGAGCAGTACTTC,CASSLEAGGWDEQYF
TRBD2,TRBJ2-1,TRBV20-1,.,TGCAGTGCTAGATCTGATCTGACTAGCGGGAGGTACAATGAGCAGTTCTTC,CSARSDLTSGRYNEQFF
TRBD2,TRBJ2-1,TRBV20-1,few,TGCAGTGTTTTAACGGGAGGGCCAGCTGGGGAGCAGTTCTTC,CSVLTGGPAGEQFF
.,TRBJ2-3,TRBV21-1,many,TGTGCCAGCTCGAAAAAAGGGGCTAGCGGGAGAGCGGATACGCAGTATTTT,CASSKKGASGRADTQYF
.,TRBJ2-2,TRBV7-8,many,TGTGCCAGCAGCTTAGCTCCCACCGGGGAGCTGTTTTTT,CASSLAPTGELFF
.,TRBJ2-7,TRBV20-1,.,TGCAGTGCTCTCTGGACTACGGACGAGCAGTACTTC,CSALWTTDEQYF
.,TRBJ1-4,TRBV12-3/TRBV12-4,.,TGTGCCAGCAGTTTAATGTCAAGGGGGAATGAAAAACTGTTTTTT,CASSLMSRGNEKLFF
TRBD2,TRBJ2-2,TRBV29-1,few,TGCAGCGTTGAAGTTGGGGTCCTAGCGGGAGGTATCACCGGGGAGCTGTTTTTT,CSVEVGVLAGGITGELFF
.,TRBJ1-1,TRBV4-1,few,TGCGCCAGCAGCCAAGATGGGGGTTTTGGCACTGAAGCTTTCTTT,CASSQDGGFGTEAFF
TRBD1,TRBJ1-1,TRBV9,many,TGTGCCAGCAGCGCTGAACACCGGGACAGGGGCACTGAAGCTTTCTTT,CASSAEHRDRGTEAFF
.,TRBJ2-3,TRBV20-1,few,TGCAGTGCTAAAACTAGCACAGATACGCAGTATTTT,CSAKTSTDTQYF
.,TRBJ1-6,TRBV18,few,TGTGCCACTCCCCAGTCCGGGACGGGGGGATTAGCTCTCCACTTT,CATPQSGTGGLALHF
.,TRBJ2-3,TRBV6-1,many,TGTGCCAGCAGTCCGGGGCAGGGGATCACAGATACGCAGTATTTT,CASSPGQGITDTQYF
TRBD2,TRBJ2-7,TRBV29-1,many,TGCAGCGTCGCCGGGACTAGCGGCAACGAGCAGTACTTC,CSVAGTSGNEQYF
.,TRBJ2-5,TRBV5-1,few,TGCGCCAGCAGCTTGGTGGGCGGTGAGACCCAGTACTTC,CASSLVGGETQYF
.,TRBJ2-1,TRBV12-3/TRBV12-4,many,TGTGCCAGCAGTTTTCAGACAGGGCAGTTCTTC,CASSFQTGQFF
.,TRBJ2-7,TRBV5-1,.,TGCGCCAGCAGCTTGGCCGCGGGGACCCACGAGCAGTACTTC,CASSLAAGTHEQYF
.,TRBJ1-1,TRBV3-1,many,TGTGCCAGCAGCCAATTTGTGAACACTGAAGCTTTCTTT,CASSQFVNTEAFF
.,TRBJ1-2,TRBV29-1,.,TGCAGCGTTGGCAGCGGCTATGGCTACACCTTC,CSVGSGYGYTF
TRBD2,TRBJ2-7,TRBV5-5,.,TGTGCCAGCAGCCTAGACGGGGCTAGCGGAACCTACGAGCAGTACTTC,CASSLDGASGTYEQYF
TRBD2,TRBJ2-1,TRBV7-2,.,TGTGCCAGCAGCAAGCAGGGAGGGCCTGTGCCGTCTGAGCAGTTCTTC,CASSKQGGPVPSEQFF
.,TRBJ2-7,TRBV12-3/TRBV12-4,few,TGTGCCAGCAGTTTCGGGCAGGTCTACGAGCAGTACTTC,CASSFGQVYEQYF
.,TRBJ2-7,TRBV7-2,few,TGTGCCAGCAGCCCTAGGGCGAGTCAGGGCGCCTACGAGCAGTACTTC,CASSPRASQGAYEQYF
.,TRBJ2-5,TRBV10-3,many,TGTGCCATCAGTGATAAGGGGCCCCAAGAGACCCAGTACTTC,CAISDKGPQETQYF
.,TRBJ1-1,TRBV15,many,TGTGCCACCAGCAGAGATACCGGGGCCGAAGCTTTCTTT,CATSRDTGAEAFF
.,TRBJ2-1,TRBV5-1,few,TGCGCCAGCAGCTTCCAGACCGGGACACCCTCGGCCCTGCGAAACAATGAGCAGTTCTTC,CASSFQTGTPSALRNNEQFF
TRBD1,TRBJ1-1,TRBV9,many,TGTGCCAGCAGCCCCCGGACAGGGACGATGCTGCTGAACACTGAAGCTTTCTTT,CASSPRTGTMLLNTEAFF
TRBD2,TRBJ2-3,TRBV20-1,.,TGCAGTGCTAGAGATATCCGACTAGCGGGATTCGCAGATACGCAGTATTTT,CSARDIRLAGFADTQYF
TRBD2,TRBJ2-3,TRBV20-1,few,TGCAGTGCTAGGACTAGCGGGAGGCCTACAGATACGCAGTATTTT,CSARTSGRPTDTQYF
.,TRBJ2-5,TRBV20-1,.,TGCAGTGCTAGAGAGCGACTCGGGACCCAGTACTTC,CSARERLGTQYF
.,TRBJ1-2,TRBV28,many,TGTGCCAGCAGTTTAGAACCGAGAAACTATGGCTACACCTTC,CASSLEPRNYGYTF
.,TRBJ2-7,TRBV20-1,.,TGCAGTGCTAGAGATCTTGGGAGTCACTCCTACGAGCAGTACTTC,CSARDLGSHSYEQYF
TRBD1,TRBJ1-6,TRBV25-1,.,TGTGCCAGCAGTAACAGGGGTGGCGGTTCACCCCTCCACTTT,CASSNRGGGSPLHF
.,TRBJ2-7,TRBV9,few,TGTGCCAGCAGCGTAGACGTGGGCCCCTACGAGCAGTACTTC,CASSVDVGPYEQYF
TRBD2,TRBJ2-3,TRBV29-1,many,TGCAGCGTTGAAGCGCGGACTAGCGAGCCAGATACGCAGTATTTT,CSVEARTSEPDTQYF
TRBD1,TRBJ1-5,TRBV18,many,TGTGCCAGCTCACCAGGGTCGGCGGGACAGGGGGCTTATCAGCCCCAGCATTTT,CASSPGSAGQGAYQPQHF
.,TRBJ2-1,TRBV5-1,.,TGCGCCAGCAGCCCCGAAGGGAATGAGCAGTTCTTC,CASSPEGNEQFF
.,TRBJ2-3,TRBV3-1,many,TGTGCCAGCAGCCAGGACCGGGGTGGGTTCCCCACAGATACGCAGTATTTT,CASSQDRGGFPTDTQYF
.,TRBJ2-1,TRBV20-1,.,TGCAGTGCTAGAGATCCTCACCCGACCAACAATGAGCAGTTCTTC,CSARDPHPTNNEQFF
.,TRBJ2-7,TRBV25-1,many,TGTGCCAGCAGTGATCGGGGCTTATACGAGCAGTACTTC,CASSDRGLYEQYF
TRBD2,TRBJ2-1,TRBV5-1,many,TGCGCCAGCAGTCCCGGGGGGAGCTCCTACAATGAGCAGTTCTTC,CASSPGGSSYNEQFF